The source of this T cell receptor beta chain is a study of CD8+ T cells in alopecia areata. At the level of the study: Tofacitinib dosing lasted 6 to 18 months, which was then followed by 6 months off drug.

Extracted from the samples, RNA was reverse transcribed into cDNA to serve as the sequencing template. TCRdb's copy holds only in-frame clones and misses some; the assay was immunoSEQ multiplex PCR. In the table there are some 150,000 clones, 70% to 90% of which are singletons. Per the germline V gene, CDR1 is SGHRS and CDR2 is YFSETQ. The CDR3 runs to 13 residues. V dropped 2 bases and J dropped 6 bases, with 9 bases sitting between them. This sample's treatment: oral pan-JAK inhibitor, 5-10 mg twice daily. This TCR derives from a human donor with alopecia areata. The source material was CD8+ T cells sorted from blood, sampled at week 4, from a patient treated with tofacitinib. This chain links TRBV5-1 with TRBJ2-1, with D unclear. CDR3: CASSFPQSNEQFF. The DNA for the CDR3 is TGCGCCAGCAGCTTCCCACAGAGCAATGAGCAGTTCTTC.